This TCR beta chain was sequenced in a study of cytomegalovirus exposure and HLA in healthy donors. Some clones are missing from TCRdb's copy, which holds only in-frame ones; the method was immunoSEQ multiplex PCR. Among about 180,000 clones listed, more than 75% were seen once. The CDR3 is made up of 14 amino acids. The germline V gene encodes CDR1 WNHNN and CDR2 SYGVQD (reference sequence). Deletions cut 0 bases from V and 4 bases from J, with 9 bases between. Overall study findings and caveats: One later analysis, an examination of the roughly 130 validation repertoires, found that first-cohort TCR clusters tended to co-occur in them. Rarity held for most TCR sequences, but there were some public TCRs that occurred in many donors.

About this clone: Its matching antigen is unknown.

The sample comprised PBMCs. The TCR was taken from a man younger than 35 in good health and CMV-seropositive. The gene calls are TRBV10-1 and TRBJ1-2; D uncertain. CDR3 protein: CASSESPGPYGYTF. In DNA form, the CDR3 reads TGCGCCAGCAGTGAGTCGCCGGGTCCCTATGGCTACACCTTC.